The clone carrying this T cell receptor beta chain was detected once. The antigen is unknown. These data originate in a study of T cell repertoires in cytomegalovirus infection. Study details: CMV epitopes used comprised recently identified HLA-C-restricted ones and well-studied HLA-B-restricted ones.

TCRdb re-called the reads through MiXCR, storing one row per CDR3 protein. The repertoire holds 200,000 to 250,000 distinct CDR3 sequences, 30% to 45% seen once, with approximately 60% in the top ten. Study-wide points: The ex vivo response was dominated by HLA-C-restricted CMV-specific TCR beta clonotypes.

Material: CD8+ T cells from cultured PBMCs, obtained from culture after CMV antigen stimulation. This TCR came from a human donor in good health (CMV status not recorded). Some clones in this sample may be carry-over from other donors' samples.

Here the CDR3 DNA reads TGTGCCAGCAGCCCGGACGGAGGGGCAGATACGCAGTATTTT. Amino acid sequence: CASSPDGGADTQYF. This chain connects TRBV11-3 to TRBJ2-3; D is possibly TRBD2 (6 bases). Germline CDR1 SGHNT, CDR2 YENEEA. V was trimmed by 5 bases and J by 4 bases, leaving 13 bases between them. There are 14 residues in the CDR3.